This paragraph reports one T cell receptor (beta chain). The sample is drawn from a study of T cell repertoires in cytomegalovirus infection. On the study more broadly: Both CMV infection and a matching HLA type were indicated by public TCR beta signatures.

TCRdb passed the reads through MiXCR, listing each CDR3 protein once. The profile shows about 460,000 distinct CDR3 sequences, 11% of them singletons. V was pared by 4 bases and J by 2 bases, with 8 bases of the junction left unmatched. The V gene's germline CDR1 is MNHEY and CDR2 SVGEGT. The CDR3 extends over 15 amino acids. Material: PBMCs. The TCR was taken from a human donor in good health (CMV status not recorded). Some clones in this sample may be carry-over from other donors' samples. The V gene is TRBV6-2 or TRBV6-3, the J gene TRBJ2-7; 7 bases fit TRBD2. CDR3 coding DNA: TGTGCCAGCAGTTCGACGGCTAGCGGTGCCTACGAGCAGTACTTC. Translating gives CASSSTASGAYEQYF.